This T cell receptor (beta chain) was observed in a study of a mutant IDH1 vaccine in newly diagnosed glioma. For the study at large: Radiotherapy alone preceded vaccination by 4-6 weeks; alternatively, vaccination started with temozolomide cycles. The treated group averaged around 40 years old and was roughly 60% male, roughly 38% female.

On this clone itself: Its antigen is unknown.

The time point: week 5, during vaccination. Doses comprised 300 ug of mutant IDH1 20-mer peptide each, plus topical imiquimod. This CDR3 spans 12 amino acids. Trimming stripped 5 bases from V and 2 bases from J, with 7 bases between. In germline, CDR1 is GTSNPN, CDR2 SVGIG (reference sequence). Sequenced by immunoSEQ multiplex PCR; TCRdb stores in-frame clones only, minus some. This table has more than 10,000 clones, around 90% appearing once. The material was PBMCs, obtained from a glioma patient whose treatment included an IDH1 peptide vaccine. The TCR sequence derives from a woman between 35 and 50 years old with glioma. Some clones in this sample may be carry-over from other donors' samples. The chain is built from TRBV30 and TRBJ1-3; D gene unclear. CDR3 in amino acids: CAWRRAGNTIYF. For the CDR3, the DNA is TGTGCCTGGCGTAGGGCTGGAAACACCATATATTTT.